These T cell receptor beta chains were read from a single sample in a study of T cell responses to AZD1222 COVID-19 vaccine. Data came from immunoSEQ multiplex PCR; TCRdb stores just in-frame clones and leaves some out. The sample has about 160,000 clones; 90% are singletons. The sequences come from peripheral blood, collected on day 0 of AZD1222 vaccination. These receptor sequences come from an adult in good health. Both conserved end residues are part of each CDR3. Fields, in order: V gene, clone size, J gene, D gene, CDR3 protein, CDR3 DNA. D genes are given only for firm matches. Rows may omit the clone size; those that give it use once, few, many or a size class.

V gene: TRBV29-1; clone size: NA; J gene: TRBJ2-7; D gene: TRBD2; CDR3 protein: CSVAGGGVSYEQYF; CDR3 DNA: TGCAGCGTTGCCGGCGGGGGTGTCTCCTACGAGCAGTACTTC
V gene: TRBV28; clone size: once; J gene: TRBJ1-1; D gene: NA; CDR3 protein: CASSLGGNMNTEAFF; CDR3 DNA: TGTGCCAGCAGTTTAGGGGGGAATATGAACACTGAAGCTTTCTTT
V gene: TRBV18; clone size: NA; J gene: TRBJ2-7; D gene: TRBD1; CDR3 protein: CASSPLEAGQGYYEQYF; CDR3 DNA: TGTGCCAGCTCACCCCTTGAGGCGGGACAGGGTTACTACGAGCAGTACTTC
V gene: TRBV10-2; clone size: NA; J gene: TRBJ1-6; D gene: NA; CDR3 protein: CASSYNSPLHF; CDR3 DNA: TGCGCCAGCAGTTACAATTCACCCCTCCACTTT
V gene: TRBV9; clone size: once; J gene: TRBJ2-5; D gene: TRBD2; CDR3 protein: CASSVETGTSGGETQYF; CDR3 DNA: TGTGCCAGCAGCGTAGAGACGGGGACTAGCGGTGGGGAGACCCAGTACTTC
V gene: TRBV14; clone size: NA; J gene: TRBJ1-1; D gene: NA; CDR3 protein: CASSQAGLARGNTEAFF; CDR3 DNA: TGTGCCAGCAGCCAAGCGGGGCTAGCGCGCGGGAACACTGAAGCTTTCTTT
V gene: TRBV15; clone size: NA; J gene: TRBJ2-5; D gene: NA; CDR3 protein: CATSRATGGQETQYF; CDR3 DNA: TGTGCCACCAGCAGAGCGACAGGAGGGCAAGAGACCCAGTACTTC
V gene: TRBV27; clone size: NA; J gene: TRBJ1-5; D gene: TRBD1; CDR3 protein: CASGRGQGFNQPQHF; CDR3 DNA: TGTGCCAGCGGCCGGGGACAGGGGTTCAATCAGCCCCAGCATTTT
V gene: TRBV4-1; clone size: NA; J gene: TRBJ1-6; D gene: NA; CDR3 protein: CASSQVGWWGGRSPLHF; CDR3 DNA: TGCGCCAGCAGCCAAGTAGGGTGGTGGGGGGGAAGGTCACCCCTCCACTTT
V gene: TRBV6-5; clone size: NA; J gene: TRBJ1-1; D gene: NA; CDR3 protein: CASSSRAGETEAFF; CDR3 DNA: TGTGCCAGCAGTTCGAGGGCAGGGGAGACTGAAGCTTTCTTT
V gene: TRBV29-1; clone size: once; J gene: TRBJ2-1; D gene: NA; CDR3 protein: CSVRTVESSYNEQFF; CDR3 DNA: TGCAGCGTTCGGACTGTGGAAAGCTCCTACAATGAGCAGTTCTTC
V gene: TRBV6-1; clone size: once; J gene: TRBJ1-2; D gene: NA; CDR3 protein: CASSSPGQSYGYTF; CDR3 DNA: TGTGCCAGCAGTTCTCCCGGACAGTCTTATGGCTACACCTTC
V gene: TRBV3-1/TRBV3-2; clone size: NA; J gene: TRBJ2-3; D gene: TRBD2; CDR3 protein: CASSQGGGPRADTQYF; CDR3 DNA: TGTGCCAGCAGCCAAGGCGGGGGACCCAGGGCAGATACGCAGTATTTT
V gene: TRBV27; clone size: NA; J gene: TRBJ1-1; D gene: TRBD1; CDR3 protein: CASNYRTGFMNTEAFF; CDR3 DNA: TGTGCCAGCAACTATAGGACAGGGTTCATGAACACTGAAGCTTTCTTT
V gene: TRBV11-2; clone size: NA; J gene: TRBJ1-6; D gene: NA; CDR3 protein: CASSFFRASPLHF; CDR3 DNA: TGTGCCAGCAGCTTTTTCAGGGCTTCACCCCTCCACTTT
V gene: TRBV5-4; clone size: NA; J gene: TRBJ1-1; D gene: NA; CDR3 protein: CASSLVETVEAFF; CDR3 DNA: TGTGCCAGCAGCTTGGTGGAGACTGTTGAAGCTTTCTTT
V gene: TRBV28; clone size: few; J gene: TRBJ1-3; D gene: NA; CDR3 protein: CASSLGGAAHGNTIYF; CDR3 DNA: TGTGCCAGCAGTTTGGGGGGGGCCGCCCATGGAAACACCATATATTTT
V gene: TRBV5-1; clone size: NA; J gene: TRBJ2-2; D gene: NA; CDR3 protein: CASRPWTAAGELFF; CDR3 DNA: TGCGCCAGCAGGCCTTGGACAGCGGCCGGGGAGCTGTTTTTT
V gene: TRBV11-1; clone size: NA; J gene: TRBJ1-4; D gene: TRBD1; CDR3 protein: CASSLTGKEKLFF; CDR3 DNA: TGTGCCAGCAGCCTGACAGGGAAGGAAAAACTGTTTTTT
V gene: TRBV4-3; clone size: few; J gene: TRBJ2-7; D gene: NA; CDR3 protein: CASSQEIMSFSSYEQYF; CDR3 DNA: TGCGCCAGCAGCCAAGAGATCATGAGCTTTAGCTCCTACGAGCAGTACTTC
V gene: TRBV19; clone size: NA; J gene: TRBJ1-3; D gene: NA; CDR3 protein: CASSSYGNTIYF; CDR3 DNA: TGTGCCAGTAGCAGTTATGGAAACACCATATATTTT
V gene: TRBV19; clone size: NA; J gene: TRBJ1-1; D gene: TRBD1; CDR3 protein: CASSPRQGPNTEAFF; CDR3 DNA: TGTGCCAGTAGTCCTCGACAGGGACCGAACACTGAAGCTTTCTTT
V gene: TRBV27; clone size: NA; J gene: TRBJ1-1; D gene: NA; CDR3 protein: CASSDRTDRPNTEAFF; CDR3 DNA: TGTGCCAGCAGTGACCGGACAGACAGGCCGAACACTGAAGCTTTCTTT
V gene: TRBV5-1; clone size: NA; J gene: TRBJ1-4; D gene: NA; CDR3 protein: CASSDGTNNEKLFF; CDR3 DNA: TGCGCCAGCAGCGACGGGACCAATAATGAAAAACTGTTTTTT
V gene: TRBV6-5; clone size: NA; J gene: TRBJ1-3; D gene: NA; CDR3 protein: CASNQGNSGNTIYF; CDR3 DNA: TGTGCCAGCAATCAGGGAAACTCTGGAAACACCATATATTTT
V gene: TRBV7-8; clone size: NA; J gene: TRBJ1-3; D gene: NA; CDR3 protein: CASRGGPGSDLAIYF; CDR3 DNA: TGTGCCAGCAGGGGCGGCCCCGGCTCTGACTTAGCCATATATTTT
V gene: TRBV27; clone size: NA; J gene: TRBJ1-5; D gene: NA; CDR3 protein: CASSLRGAQPQHF; CDR3 DNA: TGTGCCAGCAGTTTAAGGGGGGCTCAGCCCCAGCATTTT